The 4 T cell receptor beta chains below come from one sample, sequenced in a study of blood T cell repertoires in COVID-19. TCRdb's copy holds only in-frame clones and misses some; the assay was immunoSEQ multiplex PCR. The sample shows 85,000 to 110,000 clones, under 90% of them seen only once. The sequenced sample consisted of peripheral blood. The receptors here all came from a human donor in a cohort sampled during active or convalescent COVID-19.

The rearrangement joins TRBV3-1 (or the pseudogene TRBV3-2) to TRBJ1-2; D unclear. The CDR3 contains 14 residues. Deletions cut 2 bases from V and 4 bases from J, with 11 bases between. Germline V gene data show CDR1 as LGHDT and CDR2 as YNNKEL (reference sequence). The CDR3 bases are TGTGCCAGCAGCCAACAGCGACTTGGCTATGGCTACACCTTC. As protein: CASSQQRLGYGYTF.

This chain connects TRBV28 to TRBJ1-2; 7 bases are a match to TRBD1. The CDR3 is 14 amino acids. The junction had 8 bases not matched to a gene; V was cut back by 5 bases and J by 5 bases. Per the germline V gene, CDR1 is MDHEN and CDR2 is SYDVKM. CDR3 DNA: TGTGCCAGCAGTAAAACCGGGACAGTATATGGCTACACCTTC. Its protein is CASSKTGTVYGYTF.

The chain is built from TRBV5-1 and TRBJ2-3; 7 bases map to TRBD2. CDR1 and CDR2 from the germline V gene are SGHRS and YFSETQ. This CDR3 contains 15 residues. The junction had 8 bases not matched to a gene; V was cut back by 4 bases and J by 3 bases. CDR3 protein: CASSPQPGLTDTQYF. CDR3 nucleotides: TGCGCCAGCAGCCCTCAACCGGGACTAACAGATACGCAGTATTTT.

The chain recombines TRBV30 with TRBJ2-7; the match to TRBD2 covers 9 bases. Per the germline V gene, CDR1 is GTSNPN and CDR2 is SVGIG (reference sequence). Unmatched junction bases numbered 18, after V lost 7 bases and J lost 8 bases. CDR3 length equals 15 residues. CDR3: CASQGSGSRYTKQYF. CDR3 sequence (DNA): TGTGCCTCACAGGGTAGCGGGAGCCGGTACACGAAGCAGTACTTC.